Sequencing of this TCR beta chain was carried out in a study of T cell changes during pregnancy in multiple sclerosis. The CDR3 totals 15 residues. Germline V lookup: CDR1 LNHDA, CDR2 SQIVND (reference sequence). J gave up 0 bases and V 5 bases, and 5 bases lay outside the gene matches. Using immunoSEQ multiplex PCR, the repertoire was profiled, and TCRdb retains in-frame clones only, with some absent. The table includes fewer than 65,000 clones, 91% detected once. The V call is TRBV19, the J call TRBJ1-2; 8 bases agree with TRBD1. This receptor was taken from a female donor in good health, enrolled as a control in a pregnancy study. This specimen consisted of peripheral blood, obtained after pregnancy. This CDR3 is CASSPRQGSNYGYTF. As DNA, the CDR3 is TGTGCCAGTAGTCCCCGACAGGGGTCTAACTATGGCTACACCTTC.